This T cell receptor (beta chain) emerged from a study of T cell responses to AZD1222 COVID-19 vaccine. As to this clone: Its target is unknown.

Findings and limits, study-wide: Breadth and depth of Spike-specific TCRs rose after two AZD1222 doses.

Assay: immunoSEQ multiplex PCR; the TCRdb copy retains only in-frame clones and omits some. The table has approximately 110,000 clones, more than 90% seen once; the top ten hold around 2%. Trimming removed 5 bases from V and 3 bases from J, with 5 bases in between. The CDR3 runs 12 residues. The sample was peripheral blood, taken on day 0 of AZD1222 vaccination. The TCR sequence derives from an adult in good health. The chain joins TRBV12-3 or TRBV12-4 to TRBJ1-3, with D unclear. CDR3 in DNA: TGTGCCAGCAGTGAATATGGAAACACCATATATTTT. The encoded protein is CASSEYGNTIYF.